This T cell receptor (beta chain) was profiled in a study of blood T cells in healthy people across ages. Every donor contributed ten milliliters of peripheral blood by blood draw. Each sample used at least 6 million PBMCs. Germline V gives CDR1 MDHEN, CDR2 SYDVKM. The V and J ends lost 6 bases and 2 bases, in that order; junction bases with no gene match: 7. The CDR3 sequence is 16 residues long. Findings of the study overall: Across samples, TCR beta diversity tracked strongly with naive T cell percentage. Older individuals had lower TCR beta diversity per million T cells (the decline was roughly linear).

This clonotype was picked up one time. The antigen is unknown. Sample-barcoded 5' priming and a J-beta primer mix drove a second PCR of 7 to 11 cycles. TCRdb ran MiXCR on the 5' RACE reads and lists one entry per CDR3 protein. The table lists roughly 1,500,000 distinct CDR3 sequences, around 36% of them singletons, with roughly 12% in the top ten. Sequences were obtained from blood. This TCR was sampled from a woman in her 30s in good health. The V and J genes are TRBV28 and TRBJ2-1; 10 bases match TRBD2. CDR3 bases: TGTGCCAGCAGCACTCTAGCGGGAGCGGCCTACAATGAGCAGTTCTTC. Translating gives CASSTLAGAAYNEQFF.